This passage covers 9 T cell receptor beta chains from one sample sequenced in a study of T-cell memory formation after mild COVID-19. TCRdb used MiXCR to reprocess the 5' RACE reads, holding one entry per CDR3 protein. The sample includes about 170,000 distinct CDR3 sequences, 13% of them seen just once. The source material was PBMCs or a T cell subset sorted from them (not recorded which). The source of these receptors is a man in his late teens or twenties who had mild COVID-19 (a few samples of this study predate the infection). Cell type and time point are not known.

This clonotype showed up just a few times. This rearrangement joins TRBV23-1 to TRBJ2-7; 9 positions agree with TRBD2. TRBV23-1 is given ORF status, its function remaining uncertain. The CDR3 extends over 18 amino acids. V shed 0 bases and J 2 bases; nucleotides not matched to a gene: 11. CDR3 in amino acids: CASSQSCPSGAHAYEQYV. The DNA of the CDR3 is TGCGCCAGCAGTCAATCATGCCCTAGCGGGGCGCACGCCTACGAGCAGTACGTC.

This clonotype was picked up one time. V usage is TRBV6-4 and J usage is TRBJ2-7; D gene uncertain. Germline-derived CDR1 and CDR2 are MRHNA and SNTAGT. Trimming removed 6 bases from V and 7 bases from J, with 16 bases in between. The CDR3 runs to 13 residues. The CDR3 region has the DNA TGTGCCAGCAGCCAACCTAGGAGCCGTGAGCAGTACTTC. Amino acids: CASSQPRSREQYF.

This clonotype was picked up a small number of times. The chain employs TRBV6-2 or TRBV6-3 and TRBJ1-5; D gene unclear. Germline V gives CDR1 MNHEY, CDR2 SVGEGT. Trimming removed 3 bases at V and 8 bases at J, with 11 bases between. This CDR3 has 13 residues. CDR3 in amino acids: CASSYREIKPQHF. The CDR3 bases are TGTGCCAGCAGTTATCGGGAAATCAAGCCCCAGCATTTT.

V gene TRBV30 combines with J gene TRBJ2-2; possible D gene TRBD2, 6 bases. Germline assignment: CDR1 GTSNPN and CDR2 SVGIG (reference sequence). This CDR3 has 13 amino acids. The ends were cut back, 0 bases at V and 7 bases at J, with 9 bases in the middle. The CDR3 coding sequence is TGTGCCTGGAGTGTCGGGGGTTTCGGGGAGCTGTTTTTT. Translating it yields CAWSVGGFGELFF. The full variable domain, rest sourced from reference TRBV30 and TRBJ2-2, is SQTIHQWPATLVQPVGSPLSLECTVEGTSNPNLYWYRQAAGRGLQLLFYSVGIGQISSEVPQNLSASRPQDRQFILSSKKLLLSDSGFYLCAWSVGGFGELFFGEGSRLTVL.

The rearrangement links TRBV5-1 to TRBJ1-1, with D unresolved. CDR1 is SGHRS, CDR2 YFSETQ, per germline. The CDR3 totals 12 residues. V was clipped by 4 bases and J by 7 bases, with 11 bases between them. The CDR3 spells CASSQSNGEAFF. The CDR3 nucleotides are TGCGCCAGCAGCCAATCGAACGGTGAAGCTTTCTTT.

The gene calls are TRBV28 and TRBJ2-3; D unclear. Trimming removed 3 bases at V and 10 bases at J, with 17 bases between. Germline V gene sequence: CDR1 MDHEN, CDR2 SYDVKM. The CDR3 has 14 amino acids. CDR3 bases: TGTGCCAGCAGTTTGGGCCTAATGGGTGGGTCGCAGTATTTT. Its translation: CASSLGLMGGSQYF.

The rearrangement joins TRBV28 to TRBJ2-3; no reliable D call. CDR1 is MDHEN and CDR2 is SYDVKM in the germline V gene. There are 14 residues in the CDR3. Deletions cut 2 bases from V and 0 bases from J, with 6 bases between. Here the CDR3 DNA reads TGTGCCAGCAGTTTAGTGTCTAGCACAGATACGCAGTATTTT. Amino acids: CASSLVSSTDTQYF. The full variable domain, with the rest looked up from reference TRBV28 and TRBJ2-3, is DVKVTQSSRYLVKRTGEKVFLECVQDMDHENMFWYRQDPGLGLRLIYFSYDVKMKEKGDIPEGYSVSREKKERFSLILESASTNQTSMYLCASSLVSSTDTQYFGPGTRLTVL.

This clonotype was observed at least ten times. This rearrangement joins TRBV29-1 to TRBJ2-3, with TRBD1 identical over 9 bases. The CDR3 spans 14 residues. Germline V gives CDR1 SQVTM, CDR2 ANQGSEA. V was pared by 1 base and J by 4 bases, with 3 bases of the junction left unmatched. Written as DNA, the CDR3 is TGCAGCGTTGAAGGACAGGGGGGGGCAGATACGCAGTATTTT. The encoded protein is CSVEGQGGADTQYF.

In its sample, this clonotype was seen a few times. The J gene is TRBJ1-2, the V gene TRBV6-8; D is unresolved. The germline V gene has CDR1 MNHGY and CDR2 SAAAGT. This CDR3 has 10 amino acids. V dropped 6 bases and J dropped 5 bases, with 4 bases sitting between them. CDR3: CASSVYGYTF. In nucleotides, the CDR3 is TGTGCCAGCAGCGTATATGGCTACACCTTC.